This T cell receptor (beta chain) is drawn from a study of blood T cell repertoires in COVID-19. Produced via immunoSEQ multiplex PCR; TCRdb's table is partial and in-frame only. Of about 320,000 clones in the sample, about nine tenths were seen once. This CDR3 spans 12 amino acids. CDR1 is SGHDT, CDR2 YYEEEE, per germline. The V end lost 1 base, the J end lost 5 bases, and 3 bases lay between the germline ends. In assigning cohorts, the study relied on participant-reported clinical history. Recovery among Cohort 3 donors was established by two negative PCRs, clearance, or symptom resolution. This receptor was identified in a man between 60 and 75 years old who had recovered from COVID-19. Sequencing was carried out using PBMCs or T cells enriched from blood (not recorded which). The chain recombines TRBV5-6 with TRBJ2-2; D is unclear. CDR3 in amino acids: CASSLSTGELFF. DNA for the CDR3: TGTGCCAGCAGCTTGTCTACCGGGGAGCTGTTTTTT.